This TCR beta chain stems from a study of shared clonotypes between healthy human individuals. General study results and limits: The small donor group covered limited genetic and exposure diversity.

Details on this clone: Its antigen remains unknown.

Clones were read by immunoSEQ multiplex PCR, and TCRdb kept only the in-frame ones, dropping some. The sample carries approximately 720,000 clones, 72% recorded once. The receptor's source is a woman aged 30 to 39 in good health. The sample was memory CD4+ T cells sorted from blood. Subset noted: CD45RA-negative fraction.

CDR3 amino acids: CASSLGSLYEQYF. CDR3 bases: TGTGCCAGCAGCTTGGGGTCCCTGTACGAGCAGTACTTC. V usage is TRBV5-6 and J usage is TRBJ2-5; no firm D call. The J call may not be correct, given that the DNA end is closer to TRBJ2-7. Germline assignment: CDR1 SGHDT and CDR2 YYEEEE. The CDR3 covers 13 residues.